What follows is one T cell receptor (beta chain) and its context. Its antigen is undetermined. The CDR3 is made up of 16 amino acids. Germline lookup yields CDR1 MNHEY and CDR2 SMNVEV (reference sequence). The V gene end was trimmed by 10 bases and the J gene end by 3 bases; junction bases not matched to a gene: 13. The sample comes from a study of shared clonotypes between healthy human individuals. General study results and limits: Exclusively blood specimens were collected; tissue repertoires likely differ.

Libraries were prepared by immunoSEQ multiplex PCR; TCRdb keeps only in-frame clonotypes and omits some of them. The table records around 1 million clones, 70% to 85% of them present only once. The source of this sequence is a man aged 18 to 29 in good health. The genes are TRBV27 and TRBJ2-1, with TRBD2 matching over 9 bases. Material for sequencing was memory CD4+ T cells sorted from blood. Subset meaning: CD45RA-negative fraction. The CDR3 DNA reads as TGTGCCACACGCGCGGGAGGGCGTTCCAACTACAATGAGCAGTTCTTC. As protein: CATRAGGRSNYNEQFF.